This T cell receptor (beta chain) was documented in a study of blood T cell repertoires in COVID-19. Study context: Samples of COVID-19 (acute and convalescent) were obtained from the United States, Italy and Spain.

Sequencing was performed with immunoSEQ multiplex PCR; in TCRdb, only in-frame clones are kept and a portion is missing. The sample lists around 120,000 clones; approximately 70% were seen once. The CDR3 covers 15 residues. The V gene end was trimmed by 5 bases and the J gene end by 8 bases; junction bases not matched to a gene: 6. Germline values: CDR1 SGHVS, CDR2 FQNEAQ. V and J are TRBV7-8 and TRBJ2-1; TRBD2 matches at 13 bases. The TCR sequence derives from a man aged 80 or over with acute or convalescent COVID-19. What was sequenced was peripheral blood. The CDR3 nucleotides are TGTGCCAGCAGCGGTACTAGCGGGAGGGTTTATGAGCAGTTCTTC. This codes for CASSGTSGRVYEQFF.